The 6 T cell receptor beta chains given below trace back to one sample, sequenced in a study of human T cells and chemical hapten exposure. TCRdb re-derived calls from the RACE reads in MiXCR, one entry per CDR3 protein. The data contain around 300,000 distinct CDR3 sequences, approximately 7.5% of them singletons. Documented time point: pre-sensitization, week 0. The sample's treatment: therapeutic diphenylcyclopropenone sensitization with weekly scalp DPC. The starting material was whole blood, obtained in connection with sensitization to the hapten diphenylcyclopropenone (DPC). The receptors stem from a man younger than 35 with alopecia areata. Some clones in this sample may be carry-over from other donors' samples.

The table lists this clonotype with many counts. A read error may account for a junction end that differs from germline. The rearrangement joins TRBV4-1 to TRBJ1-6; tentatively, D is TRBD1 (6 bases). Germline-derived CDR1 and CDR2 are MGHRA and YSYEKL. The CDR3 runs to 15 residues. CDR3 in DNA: TGCGCCAGCAGCCAGGCAGGGGCCTACAATTCACCCCTCCACTTT. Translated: CASSQAGAYNSPLHF.

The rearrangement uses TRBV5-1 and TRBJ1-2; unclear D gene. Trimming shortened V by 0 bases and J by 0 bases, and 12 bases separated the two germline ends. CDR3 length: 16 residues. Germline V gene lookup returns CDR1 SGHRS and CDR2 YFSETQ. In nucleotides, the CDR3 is TGCGCCAGCAGCTTGGAGGCAGACCCGACTAACTATGGCTACACCTTC. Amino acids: CASSLEADPTNYGYTF.

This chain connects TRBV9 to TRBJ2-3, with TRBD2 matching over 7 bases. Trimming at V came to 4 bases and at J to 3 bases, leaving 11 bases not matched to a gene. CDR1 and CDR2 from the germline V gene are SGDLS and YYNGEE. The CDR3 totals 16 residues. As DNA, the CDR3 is TGTGCCAGCAGCCCCATTTCGGGCGGGGGAACAGATACGCAGTATTTT. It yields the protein CASSPISGGGTDTQYF.

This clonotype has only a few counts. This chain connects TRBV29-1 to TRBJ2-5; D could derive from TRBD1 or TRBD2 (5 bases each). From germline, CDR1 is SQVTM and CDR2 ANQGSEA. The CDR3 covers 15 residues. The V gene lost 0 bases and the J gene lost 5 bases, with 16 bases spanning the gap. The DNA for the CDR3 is TGCAGCGTTGAAGATCTAGGTCTTTGGGGGGAGACCCAGTACTTC. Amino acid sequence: CSVEDLGLWGETQYF.

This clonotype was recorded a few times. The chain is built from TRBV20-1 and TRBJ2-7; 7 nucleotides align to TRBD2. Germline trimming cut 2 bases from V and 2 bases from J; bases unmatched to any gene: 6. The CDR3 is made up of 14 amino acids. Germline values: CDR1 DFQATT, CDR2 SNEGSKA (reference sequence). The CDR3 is CSARQWGGTYEQYF. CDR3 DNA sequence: TGCAGTGCTAGACAATGGGGAGGGACCTACGAGCAGTACTTC.

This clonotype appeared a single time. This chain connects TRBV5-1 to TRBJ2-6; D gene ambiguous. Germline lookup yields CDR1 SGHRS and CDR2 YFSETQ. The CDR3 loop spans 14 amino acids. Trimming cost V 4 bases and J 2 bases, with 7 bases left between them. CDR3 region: CASSPSAGANVLTF. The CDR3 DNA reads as TGCGCCAGCAGCCCGTCGGCTGGGGCCAACGTCCTGACTTTC.